Reported below is one T cell receptor (beta chain). Its target is unknown. 60 Vbeta and 13 Jbeta primers were used in PCR. The method was immunoSEQ multiplex PCR; TCRdb's version includes in-frame clones alone and lacks a portion of them. Of 100,000 to 150,000 clones listed, roughly 80% are singletons. This record comes from a study of cytomegalovirus exposure and HLA in healthy donors. Across the whole study: As an earlier analysis found, about 179 million T cells yielded over 95 million unique TCR beta sequences. Study-level points and caveats: As immune exposure information, only CMV serostatus was available.

Germline CDR1 reads SGHNT; CDR2 reads YYREEE (reference sequence). V lost 2 bases to trimming and J lost 3 bases, with 8 bases between them. This CDR3 comprises 14 residues. The chain is built from TRBV5-4 and TRBJ2-2; maybe TRBD1 (6 bases). Specimen: PBMCs. The source is a boy aged 5-17 years in good health and CMV-seronegative. CDR3 residues: CASSFAGDTGELFF. CDR3 bases: TGTGCCAGCAGCTTCGCAGGGGACACCGGGGAGCTGTTTTTT.